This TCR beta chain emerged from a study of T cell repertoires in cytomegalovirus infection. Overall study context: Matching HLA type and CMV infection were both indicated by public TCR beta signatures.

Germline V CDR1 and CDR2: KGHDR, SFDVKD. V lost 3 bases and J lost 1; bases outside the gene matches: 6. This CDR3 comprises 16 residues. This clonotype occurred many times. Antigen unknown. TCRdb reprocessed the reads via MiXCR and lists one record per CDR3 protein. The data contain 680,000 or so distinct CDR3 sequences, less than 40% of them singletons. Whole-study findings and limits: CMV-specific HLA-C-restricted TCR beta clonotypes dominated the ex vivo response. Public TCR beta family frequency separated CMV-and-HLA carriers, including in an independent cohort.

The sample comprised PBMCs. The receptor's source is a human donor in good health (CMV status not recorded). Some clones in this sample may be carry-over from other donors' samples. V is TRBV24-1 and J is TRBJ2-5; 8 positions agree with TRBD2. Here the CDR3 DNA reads TGTGCCACCAGTGATACACTAGCGGACCGCCAAGAGACCCAGTACTTC. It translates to CATSDTLADRQETQYF.